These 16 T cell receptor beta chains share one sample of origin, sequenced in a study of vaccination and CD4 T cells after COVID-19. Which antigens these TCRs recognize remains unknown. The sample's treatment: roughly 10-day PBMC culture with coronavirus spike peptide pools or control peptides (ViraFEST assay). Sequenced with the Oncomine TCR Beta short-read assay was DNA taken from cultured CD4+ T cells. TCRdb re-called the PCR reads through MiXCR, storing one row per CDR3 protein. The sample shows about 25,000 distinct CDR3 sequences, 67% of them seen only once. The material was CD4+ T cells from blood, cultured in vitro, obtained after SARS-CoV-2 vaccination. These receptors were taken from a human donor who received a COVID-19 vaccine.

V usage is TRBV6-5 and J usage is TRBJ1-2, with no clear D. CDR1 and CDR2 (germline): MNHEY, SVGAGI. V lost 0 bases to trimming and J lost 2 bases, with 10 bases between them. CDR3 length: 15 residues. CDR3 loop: CASSYSPEMNYGYTF. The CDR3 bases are TGTGCCAGCAGTTACTCCCCCGAGATGAACTATGGCTACACCTTC.

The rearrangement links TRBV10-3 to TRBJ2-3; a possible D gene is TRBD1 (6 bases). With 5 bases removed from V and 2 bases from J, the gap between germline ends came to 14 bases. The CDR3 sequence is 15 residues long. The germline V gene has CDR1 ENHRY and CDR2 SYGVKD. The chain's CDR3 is CAISNRAVLTDTQYF. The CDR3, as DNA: TGTGCCATCAGTAACAGGGCGGTCCTCACAGATACGCAGTATTTT.

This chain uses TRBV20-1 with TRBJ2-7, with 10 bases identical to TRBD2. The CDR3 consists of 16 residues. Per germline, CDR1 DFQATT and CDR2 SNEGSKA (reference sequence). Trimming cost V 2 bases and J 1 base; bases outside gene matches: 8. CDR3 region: CSARIYLAGASYEQYF. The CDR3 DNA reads TGCAGTGCTAGAATATACCTAGCGGGGGCATCCTACGAGCAGTACTTC.

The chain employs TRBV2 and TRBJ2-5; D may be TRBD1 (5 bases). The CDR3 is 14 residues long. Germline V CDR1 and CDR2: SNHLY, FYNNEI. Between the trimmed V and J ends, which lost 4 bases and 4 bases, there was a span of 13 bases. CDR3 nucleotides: TGTGCCAGCAGTGGACAGTATAGGGCAGAGACCCAGTACTTC. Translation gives CASSGQYRAETQYF.

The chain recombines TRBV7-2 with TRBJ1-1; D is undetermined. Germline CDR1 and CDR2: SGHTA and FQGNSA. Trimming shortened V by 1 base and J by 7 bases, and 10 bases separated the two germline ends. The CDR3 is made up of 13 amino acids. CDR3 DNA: TGTGCCAGCAGCTTAGTCACCTCCCGTGAAGCTTTCTTT. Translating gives CASSLVTSREAFF.

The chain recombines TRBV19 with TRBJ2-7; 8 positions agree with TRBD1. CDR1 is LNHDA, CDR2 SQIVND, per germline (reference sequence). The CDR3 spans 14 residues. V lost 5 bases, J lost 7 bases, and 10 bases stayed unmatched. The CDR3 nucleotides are TGTGCCAGTAGTTCCCGGACAGGGCGGTTGGAGCAGTACTTC. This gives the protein CASSSRTGRLEQYF.

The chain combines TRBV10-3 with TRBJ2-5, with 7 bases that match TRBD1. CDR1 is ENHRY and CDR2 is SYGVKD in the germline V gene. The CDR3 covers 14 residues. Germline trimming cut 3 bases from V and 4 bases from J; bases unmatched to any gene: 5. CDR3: CAISDGQARETQYF. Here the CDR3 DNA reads TGTGCCATCAGTGATGGACAGGCGAGAGAGACCCAGTACTTC.

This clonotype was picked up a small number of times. The CDR3 loop is CATSRGLMNTEAFF. CDR3 in DNA: TGTGCCACCAGCAGGGGACTGATGAACACTGAAGCTTTCTTT. The chain has TRBV15 and TRBJ1-1, with a weak D call TRBD1 (5 bases). The V end lost 3 bases, the J end lost 0 bases, and 8 bases lay between the germline ends. Germline V lookup: CDR1 LNHNV, CDR2 YYDKDF (reference sequence). CDR3 length: 14 amino acids.

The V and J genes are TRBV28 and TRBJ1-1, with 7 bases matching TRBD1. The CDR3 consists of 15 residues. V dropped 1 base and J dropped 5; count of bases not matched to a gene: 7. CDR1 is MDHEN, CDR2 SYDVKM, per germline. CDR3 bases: TGTGCCAGCAGTTTATACAGGGGCAAGGGGACTGAAGCTTTCTTT. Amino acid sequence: CASSLYRGKGTEAFF.

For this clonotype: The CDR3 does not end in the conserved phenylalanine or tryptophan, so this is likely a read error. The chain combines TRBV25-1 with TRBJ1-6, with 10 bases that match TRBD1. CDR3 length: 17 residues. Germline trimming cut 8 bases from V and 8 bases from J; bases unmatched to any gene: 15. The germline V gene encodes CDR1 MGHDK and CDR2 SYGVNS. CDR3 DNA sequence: TGTGCCAGCGGGTCGGGACAGGGGTTTAGTTGGGATTCACCCCTCCACCTT. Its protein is CASGSGQGFSWDSPLHL.

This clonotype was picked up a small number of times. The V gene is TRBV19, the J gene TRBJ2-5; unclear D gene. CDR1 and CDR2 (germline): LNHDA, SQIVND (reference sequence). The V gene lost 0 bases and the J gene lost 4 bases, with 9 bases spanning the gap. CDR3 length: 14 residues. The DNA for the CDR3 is TGTGCCAGTAGTATAGATCAGAGGAGAGAGACCCAGTACTTC. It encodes CASSIDQRRETQYF. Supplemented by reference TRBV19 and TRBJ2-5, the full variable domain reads DGGITQSPKYLFRKEGQNVTLSCEQNLNHDAMYWYRQDPGQGLRLIYYSQIVNDFQKGDIAEGYSVSREKKESFPLTVTSAQKNPTAFYLCASSIDQRRETQYFGPGTRLLVL.

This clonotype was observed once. CDR3 sequence reads: CASSLRWEGDTQYF. In DNA, the CDR3 is TGCGCCAGCAGCTTACGCTGGGAGGGCGATACGCAGTATTTT. The chain is built from TRBV5-1 and TRBJ2-3; 7 bases match TRBD2. The CDR3 runs 14 residues. Germline-derived CDR1 and CDR2 are SGHRS and YFSETQ. The junction had 6 bases not matched to a gene; V was cut back by 2 bases and J by 6 bases.

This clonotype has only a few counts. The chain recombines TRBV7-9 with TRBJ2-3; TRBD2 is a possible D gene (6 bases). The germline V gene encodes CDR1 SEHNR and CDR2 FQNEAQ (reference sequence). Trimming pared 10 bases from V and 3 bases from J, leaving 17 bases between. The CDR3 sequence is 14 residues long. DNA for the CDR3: TGTGCCACTACCCGCGGGGTAGCTACAGATACGCAGTATTTT. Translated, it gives CATTRGVATDTQYF. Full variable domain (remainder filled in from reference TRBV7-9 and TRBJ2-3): DTGVSQNPRHKITKRGQNVTFRCDPISEHNRLYWYRQTLGQGPEFLTYFQNEAQLEKSRLLSDRFSAERPKGSFSTLEIQRTEQGDSAMYLCATTRGVATDTQYFGPGTRLTVL.

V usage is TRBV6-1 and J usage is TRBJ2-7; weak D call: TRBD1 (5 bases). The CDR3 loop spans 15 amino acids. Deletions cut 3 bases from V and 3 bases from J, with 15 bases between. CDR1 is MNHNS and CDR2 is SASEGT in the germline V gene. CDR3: CASSDITGNRYEQYF. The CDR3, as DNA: TGTGCCAGCAGTGATATAACAGGTAATCGCTACGAGCAGTACTTC.

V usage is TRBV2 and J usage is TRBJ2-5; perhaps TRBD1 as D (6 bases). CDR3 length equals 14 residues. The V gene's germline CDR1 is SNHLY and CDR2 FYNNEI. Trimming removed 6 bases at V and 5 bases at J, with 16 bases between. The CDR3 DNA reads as TGTGCCAGCAGGAAAAGAGAGGGGGAGGAGACCCAGTACTTC. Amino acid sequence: CASRKREGEETQYF.

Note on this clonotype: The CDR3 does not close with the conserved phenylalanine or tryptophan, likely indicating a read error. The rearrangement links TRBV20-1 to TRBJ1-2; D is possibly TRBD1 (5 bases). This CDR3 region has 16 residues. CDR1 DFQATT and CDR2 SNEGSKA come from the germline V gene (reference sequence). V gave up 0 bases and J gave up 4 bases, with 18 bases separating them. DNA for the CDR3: TGCAGTGCTAGAGATCCGTCCGAGGTGAGGGGCTATGGCTACACCTAC. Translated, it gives CSARDPSEVRGYGYTY.